The clone carrying this TCR beta chain was counted between two and nine times. The germline CDR1 and CDR2 sequences are MDHEN and SYDVKM. Trimming pared 7 bases from V and 1 base from J, leaving 10 bases between. The CDR3 consists of 13 residues. With 600 ng used per sample, the template was genomic DNA from bulk tumor. The authors collected several far-apart biopsies from each primary tumor during surgery. Patients underwent curative surgery for untreated, newly diagnosed non-small cell lung cancer. This entry belongs to a study of immune heterogeneity within non-small cell lung tumors. Multiplex PCR was performed with 32 V and 13 J primers, and it amplified TCR beta CDR3. TCRdb re-analysed the multiplex PCR reads in MiXCR, keeping a single row per CDR3 protein. Counted here are around 4,700 distinct CDR3 sequences, 20% to 25% occurring once; the ten biggest clones make up approximately 10%.

The gene calls are TRBV28 and TRBJ1-1; weak D call: TRBD1 (5 bases). This TCR was recovered from a man in his sixties with non-small cell lung cancer. The specimen was lung tumor tissue. CDR3 amino acids: CASTSTANTEAFF. CDR3 DNA sequence: TGTGCCAGCACCTCGACAGCGAACACTGAAGCTTTCTTT.